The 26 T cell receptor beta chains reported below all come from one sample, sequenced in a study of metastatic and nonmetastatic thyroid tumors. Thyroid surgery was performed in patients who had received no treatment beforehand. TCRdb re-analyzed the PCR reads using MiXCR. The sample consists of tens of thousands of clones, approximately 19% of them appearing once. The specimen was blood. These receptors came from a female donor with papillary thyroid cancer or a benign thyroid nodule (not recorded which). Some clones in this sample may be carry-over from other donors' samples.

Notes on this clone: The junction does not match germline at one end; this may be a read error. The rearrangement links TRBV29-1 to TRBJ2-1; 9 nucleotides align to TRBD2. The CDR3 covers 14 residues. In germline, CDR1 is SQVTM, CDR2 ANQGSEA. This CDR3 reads CIVSSGIRYNEQFF. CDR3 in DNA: TGCATCGTTTCTAGCGGGATACGCTACAATGAGCAGTTCTTC.

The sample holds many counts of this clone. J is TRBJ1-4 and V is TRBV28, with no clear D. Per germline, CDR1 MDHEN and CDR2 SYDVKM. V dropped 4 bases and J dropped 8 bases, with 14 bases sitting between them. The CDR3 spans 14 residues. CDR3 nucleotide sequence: TGTGCCAGCAGTTCCCCGGGAAGTGACGAAAAACTGTTTTTT. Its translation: CASSSPGSDEKLFF.

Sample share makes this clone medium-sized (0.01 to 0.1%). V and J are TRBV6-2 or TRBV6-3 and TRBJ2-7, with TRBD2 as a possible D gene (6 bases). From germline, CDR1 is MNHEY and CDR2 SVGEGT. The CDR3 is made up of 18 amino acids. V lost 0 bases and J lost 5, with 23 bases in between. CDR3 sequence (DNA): TGTGCCAGCAGTTACTCGATAAGGAGGGAGGCAGGTTTGGACGAGCAGTACTTC. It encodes CASSYSIRREAGLDEQYF.

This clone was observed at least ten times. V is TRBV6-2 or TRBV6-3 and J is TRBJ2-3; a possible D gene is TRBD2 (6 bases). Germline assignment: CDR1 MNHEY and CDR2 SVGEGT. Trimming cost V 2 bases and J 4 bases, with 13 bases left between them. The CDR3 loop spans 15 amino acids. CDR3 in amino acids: CASSYGRRVPDTQYF. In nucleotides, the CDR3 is TGTGCCAGCAGTTACGGGAGGAGGGTCCCAGATACGCAGTATTTT.

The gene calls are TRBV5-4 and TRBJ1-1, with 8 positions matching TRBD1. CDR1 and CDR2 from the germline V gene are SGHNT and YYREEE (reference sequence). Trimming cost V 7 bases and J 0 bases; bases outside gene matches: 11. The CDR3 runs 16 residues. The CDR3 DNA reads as TGTGCCAGCTTTAACTCCAGACAGGGGTTGAACACTGAAGCTTTCTTT. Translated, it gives CASFNSRQGLNTEAFF.

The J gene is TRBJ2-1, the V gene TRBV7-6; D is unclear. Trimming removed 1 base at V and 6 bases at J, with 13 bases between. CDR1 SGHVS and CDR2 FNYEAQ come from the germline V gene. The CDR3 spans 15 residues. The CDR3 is CASSLDLWAFNEQFF. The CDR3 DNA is TGTGCCAGCAGCTTAGATCTCTGGGCCTTCAATGAGCAGTTCTTC.

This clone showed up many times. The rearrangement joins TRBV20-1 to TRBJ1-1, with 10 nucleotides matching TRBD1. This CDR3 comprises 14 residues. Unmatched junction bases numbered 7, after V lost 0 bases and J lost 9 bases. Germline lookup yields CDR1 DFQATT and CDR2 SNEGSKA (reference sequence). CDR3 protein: CSARDSGQGLQAFF. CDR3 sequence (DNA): TGCAGTGCTAGAGATTCGGGACAGGGGTTGCAAGCTTTCTTT.

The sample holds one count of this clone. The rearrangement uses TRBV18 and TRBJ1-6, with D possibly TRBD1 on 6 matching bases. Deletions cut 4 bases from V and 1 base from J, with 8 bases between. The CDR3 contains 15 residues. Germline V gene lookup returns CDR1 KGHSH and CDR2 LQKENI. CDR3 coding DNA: TGTGCCAGCTCACGGACAGTTTCCTATAATTCACCCCTCCACTTT. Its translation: CASSRTVSYNSPLHF.

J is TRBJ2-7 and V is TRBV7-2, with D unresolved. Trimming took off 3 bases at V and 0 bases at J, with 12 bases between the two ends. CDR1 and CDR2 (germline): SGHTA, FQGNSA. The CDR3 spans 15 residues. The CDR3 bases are TGTGCCAGCAGCTTGAGCTGGAGTACCTCCTACGAGCAGTACTTC. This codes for CASSLSWSTSYEQYF.

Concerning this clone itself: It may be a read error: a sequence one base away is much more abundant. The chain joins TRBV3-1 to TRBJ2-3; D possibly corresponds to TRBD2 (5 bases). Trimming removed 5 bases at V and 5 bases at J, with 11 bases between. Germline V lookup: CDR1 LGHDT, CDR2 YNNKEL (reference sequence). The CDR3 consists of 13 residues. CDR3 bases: TGTGCCAGCAGCTCGCGGGTGAAAGATACGCAGTATTTT. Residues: CASSSRVKDTQYF.

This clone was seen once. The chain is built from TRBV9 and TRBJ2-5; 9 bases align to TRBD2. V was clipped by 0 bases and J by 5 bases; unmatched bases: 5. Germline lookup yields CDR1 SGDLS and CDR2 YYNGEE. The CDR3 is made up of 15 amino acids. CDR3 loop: CASSVDSGRGETQYF. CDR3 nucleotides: TGTGCCAGCAGCGTAGATAGCGGGAGAGGGGAGACCCAGTACTTC.

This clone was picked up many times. CDR3 in DNA: TGCGCCAGCAGCTTGGATCCAGCGGGAAGCTCTGGGGAGCTGTTTTTT. Translation: CASSLDPAGSSGELFF. The chain carries TRBV5-1 and TRBJ2-2; TRBD2 matches 7 bases. Losses at the gene ends were 0 bases for V and 8 bases for J; bases not matched to a gene: 10. The CDR3 runs 16 residues. CDR1 and CDR2 from the germline V gene are SGHRS and YFSETQ.

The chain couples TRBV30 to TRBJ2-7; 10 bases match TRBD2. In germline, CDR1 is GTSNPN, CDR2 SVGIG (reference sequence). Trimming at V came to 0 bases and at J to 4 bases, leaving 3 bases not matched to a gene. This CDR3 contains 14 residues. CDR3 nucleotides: TGTGCCTGGAGTGTGGGACTAGCGTCTTACGAGCAGTACTTC. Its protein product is CAWSVGLASYEQYF.

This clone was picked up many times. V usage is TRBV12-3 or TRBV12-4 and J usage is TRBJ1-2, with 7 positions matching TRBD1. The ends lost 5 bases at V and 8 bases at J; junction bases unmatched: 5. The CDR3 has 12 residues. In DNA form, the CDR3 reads TGTGCCAGCAGTCCCGACAGGGTCGGCTACACCTTC. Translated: CASSPDRVGYTF.

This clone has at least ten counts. The CDR3 spells CASNEHSLEPQHF. The CDR3 nucleotides read TGTGCCAGCAACGAACACAGCCTGGAGCCCCAGCATTTT. The chain carries TRBV6-1 and TRBJ1-5; D is uncertain. The CDR3 is 13 residues long. CDR1 and CDR2 (germline): MNHNS, SASEGT. V was shortened by 7 bases and J by 8 bases, with 15 bases between the two germline ends.

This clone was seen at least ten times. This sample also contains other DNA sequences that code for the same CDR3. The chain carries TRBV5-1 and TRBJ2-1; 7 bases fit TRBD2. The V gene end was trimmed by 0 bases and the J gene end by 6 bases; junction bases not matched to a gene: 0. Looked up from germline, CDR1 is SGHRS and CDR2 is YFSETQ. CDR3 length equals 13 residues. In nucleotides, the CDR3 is TGCGCCAGCAGCTTGGGGACTAGCAATGAGCAGTTCTTC. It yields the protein CASSLGTSNEQFF.

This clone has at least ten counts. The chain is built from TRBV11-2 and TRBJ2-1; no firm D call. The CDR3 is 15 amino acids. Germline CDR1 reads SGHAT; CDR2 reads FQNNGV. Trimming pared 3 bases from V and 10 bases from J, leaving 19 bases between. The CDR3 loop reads CASSFWSVSSREQFF. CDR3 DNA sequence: TGTGCCAGCAGCTTCTGGTCAGTAAGCAGCAGGGAGCAGTTCTTC. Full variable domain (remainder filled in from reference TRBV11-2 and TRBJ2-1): EAGVAQSPRYKIIEKRQSVAFWCNPISGHATLYWYQQILGQGPKLLIQFQNNGVVDDSQLPKDRFSAERLKGVDSTLKIQPAKLEDSAVYLCASSFWSVSSREQFFGPGTRLTVL.

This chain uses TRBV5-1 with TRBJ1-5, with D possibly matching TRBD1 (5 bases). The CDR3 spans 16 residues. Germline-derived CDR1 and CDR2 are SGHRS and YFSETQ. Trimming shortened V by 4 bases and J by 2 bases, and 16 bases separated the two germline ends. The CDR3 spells CASSPGGTDGNQPQHF. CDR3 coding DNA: TGCGCCAGCAGCCCTGGCGGGACGGACGGCAATCAGCCCCAGCATTTT. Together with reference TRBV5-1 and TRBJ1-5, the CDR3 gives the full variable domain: KAGVTQTPRYLIKTRGQQVTLSCSPISGHRSVSWYQQTPGQGLQFLFEYFSETQRNKGNFPGRFSGRQFSNSRSEMNVSTLELGDSALYLCASSPGGTDGNQPQHFGDGTRLSIL.

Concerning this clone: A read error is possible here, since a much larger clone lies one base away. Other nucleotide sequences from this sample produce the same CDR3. DNA of the CDR3: TGTGCCAGCAGCTTGGAGGGTGAACAGTTCTTC. Amino acids: CASSLEGEQFF. The J gene is TRBJ2-1, the V gene TRBV5-5; the D is unclear. Trimming removed 0 bases at V and 13 bases at J, with 8 bases between. Germline V CDR1 and CDR2: SGHKS, YYEKEE (reference sequence). CDR3 length: 11 residues.

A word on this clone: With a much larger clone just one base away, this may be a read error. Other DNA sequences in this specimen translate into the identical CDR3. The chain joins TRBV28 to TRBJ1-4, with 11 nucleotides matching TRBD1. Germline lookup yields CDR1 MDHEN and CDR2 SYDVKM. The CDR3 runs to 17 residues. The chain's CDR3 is CASSLGQGAGTNEKLFF. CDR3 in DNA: TGTGCCAGCAGTCTCGGACAGGGGGCGGGAACTAACGAAAAACTGTTTTTT.

The CDR3 DNA sequence: TGCAGTGCTAGGGGCGTAACTAACAATGAGCAGTTCTTC. Amino acids: CSARGVTNNEQFF. The V and J genes are TRBV20-1 and TRBJ2-1, with D uncertain. V was clipped by 3 bases and J by 5 bases, with 11 bases between them. Per germline, CDR1 DFQATT and CDR2 SNEGSKA (reference sequence). This CDR3 has 13 amino acids.

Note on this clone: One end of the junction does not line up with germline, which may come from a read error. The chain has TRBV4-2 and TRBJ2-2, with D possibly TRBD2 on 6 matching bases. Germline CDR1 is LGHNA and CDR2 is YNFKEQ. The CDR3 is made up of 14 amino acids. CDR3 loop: CASSQGRVGGELFF. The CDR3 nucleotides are TGTGCCAGCAGCCAAGGGCGGGTCGGCGGGGAACTGTTTTTT.

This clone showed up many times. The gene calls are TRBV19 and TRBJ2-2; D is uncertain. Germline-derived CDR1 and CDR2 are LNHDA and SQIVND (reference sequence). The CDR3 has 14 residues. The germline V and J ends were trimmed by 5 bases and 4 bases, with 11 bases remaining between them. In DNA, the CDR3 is TGTGCCAGTAGTCCACCATCCTTCACCGGGGAGCTGTTTTTT. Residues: CASSPPSFTGELFF.

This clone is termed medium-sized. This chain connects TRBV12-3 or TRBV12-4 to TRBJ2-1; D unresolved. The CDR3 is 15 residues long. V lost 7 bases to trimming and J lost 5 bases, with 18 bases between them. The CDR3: CASTPGVDQHNEQFF. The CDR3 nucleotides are TGTGCCAGCACCCCGGGTGTAGATCAACACAATGAGCAGTTCTTC.

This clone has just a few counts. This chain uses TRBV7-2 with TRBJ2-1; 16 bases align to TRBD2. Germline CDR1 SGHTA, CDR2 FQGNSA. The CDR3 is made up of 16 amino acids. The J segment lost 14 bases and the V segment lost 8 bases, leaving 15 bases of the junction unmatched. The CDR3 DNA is TGTGCCAGCCCGAAAGCGGGACTAGCGGGGGGGCCGTTGGAGTTCTTC. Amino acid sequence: CASPKAGLAGGPLEFF.

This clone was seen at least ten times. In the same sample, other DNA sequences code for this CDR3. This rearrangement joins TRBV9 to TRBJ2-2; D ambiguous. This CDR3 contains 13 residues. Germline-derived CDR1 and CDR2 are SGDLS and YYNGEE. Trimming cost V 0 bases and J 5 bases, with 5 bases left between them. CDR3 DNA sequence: TGTGCCAGCAGCGTAGATCTGACCGGGGAGCTGTTTTTT. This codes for CASSVDLTGELFF.